These 13 T cell receptor beta chains came from one sample sequenced in a study of Graves' ophthalmopathy and Graves' hyperthyroidism. Investigators amplified TCR beta CDR3 regions from RNA transcripts. First-round RT-PCR with HTBI primers preceded a second-round multiplex PCR. TCRdb reprocessed the multiplex PCR reads with MiXCR, giving one entry per CDR3 protein. The profile shows over a million distinct CDR3 sequences, about two fifths of them singletons. The material sequenced was peripheral blood or thyroid tissue (not recorded which). These receptors were collected from an adult man with Graves' hyperthyroidism.

This clonotype came up many times. V usage is TRBV7-9 and J usage is TRBJ1-1; D is uncertain. The germline gives CDR1 SEHNR, CDR2 FQNEAQ (reference sequence). This CDR3 contains 14 residues. Deletions cut 6 bases from V and 8 bases from J, with 19 bases between. CDR3 amino acids: CASRYTDGSQEAFF. The CDR3 bases are TGTGCCAGCAGATATACCGACGGTTCACAGGAAGCTTTCTTT. Full variable domain (rest looked up from reference TRBV7-9 and TRBJ1-1): DTGVSQNPRHKITKRGQNVTFRCDPISEHNRLYWYRQTLGQGPEFLTYFQNEAQLEKSRLLSDRFSAERPKGSFSTLEIQRTEQGDSAMYLCASRYTDGSQEAFFGQGTRLTVV.

As concerns this clonotype: The germline gene is not matched at one end of the junction; a read error may be the cause. The chain has TRBV20-1 and TRBJ1-2; possible D gene TRBD1, 5 bases. Germline V gene data show CDR1 as DFQATT and CDR2 as SNEGSKA (reference sequence). The CDR3 has 11 amino acids. The CDR3 DNA reads TGCAGTGCTAGGGGGGGGTTAGGCTGCACCTTC. This gives the protein CSARGGLGCTF.

V gene TRBV29-1 combines with J gene TRBJ2-7; TRBD1 agrees at 7 bases. Germline-derived CDR1 and CDR2 are SQVTM and ANQGSEA. The CDR3 runs to 13 residues. V trimming: 4 bases; J trimming: 0 bases; junction bases outside the gene matches: 3. The CDR3 nucleotides read TGCAGCGTTGTTGGGGACAGCTCCTACGAGCAGTACTTC. Its protein product is CSVVGDSSYEQYF.

The chain has TRBV19 and TRBJ2-5; 8 bases line up with TRBD1. This CDR3 comprises 15 residues. CDR1 is LNHDA and CDR2 is SQIVND in the germline V gene (reference sequence). Trimming cost V 5 bases and J 9 bases; bases outside gene matches: 14. The CDR3 spells CASSPGQAWYQPQYF. CDR3 in DNA: TGTGCCAGTAGTCCGGGACAGGCTTGGTATCAGCCCCAGTACTTC.

The J gene is TRBJ2-2, the V gene TRBV6-2 or TRBV6-3, with 9 bases that match TRBD1. Trimming at V came to 1 base and at J to 0 bases, leaving 0 bases not matched to a gene. The CDR3 is 16 residues long. Germline V CDR1 and CDR2: MNHEY, SVGEGT. Here the CDR3 DNA reads TGTGCCAGCAGTTACTGGGACAGGGCGAACACCGGGGAGCTGTTTTTT. Its protein is CASSYWDRANTGELFF.

Note on this clonotype: The conserved final phenylalanine or tryptophan is absent from the CDR3, which likely points to a read error. The DNA is omitted, as the CDR3 cannot be located on it reliably, and the CDR3 follows TCRdb's listing. This chain uses TRBV10-3 with TRBJ1-1; the listed D gene, TRBD1, was not tested against the DNA. Germline values: CDR1 ENHRY, CDR2 SYGVKD. Both ends counted, the CDR3 spans 11 residues. This chain's CDR3 is CAISAGTGGSS.

The CDR3 coding sequence is TGCGCCAGCAGCCGAGGACGGACAGGATCCTACGAGCAGTACTTC. Translating it yields CASSRGRTGSYEQYF. The chain couples TRBV4-3 to TRBJ2-7, with TRBD1 matching 7 bases. V lost 4 bases and J lost 1; bases outside the gene matches: 7. Looked up from germline, CDR1 is LGHNA and CDR2 is YSLEER. This CDR3 region has 15 residues.

This clonotype has just a few counts. A read error may be the cause here, since a much bigger clone is one base away. The chain links TRBV25-1 to TRBJ1-1; no definite D call. Germline CDR1 MGHDK, CDR2 SYGVNS. Trimming shortened V by 5 bases and J by 0 bases, and 7 bases separated the two germline ends. There are 13 residues in the CDR3. In DNA, the CDR3 is TGTGCCAGCAGTCACTCGTTGAACACTGAAGCTTTCTTT. Its protein is CASSHSLNTEAFF.

This clonotype was seen only once. This rearrangement joins TRBV14 to TRBJ1-4; a possible D gene is TRBD1 (5 bases). V lost 4 bases and J 0 bases, leaving 12 bases between the germline ends. The CDR3 length is 16 residues. Germline CDR1 reads SGHDN; CDR2 reads FVKESK. The CDR3 reads CASSLTRGATNEKLFF. CDR3 bases: TGTGCCAGCAGCCTAACGAGGGGTGCAACTAATGAAAAACTGTTTTTT.

This clonotype has a handful of counts. This chain links TRBV6-5 with TRBJ1-5; no clear D gene. This CDR3 contains 15 residues. Per germline, CDR1 MNHEY and CDR2 SVGAGI. The V gene lost 0 bases and the J gene lost 0 bases, with 6 bases spanning the gap. The CDR3 here is CASSYSADSNQPQHF. In DNA form, the CDR3 reads TGTGCCAGCAGTTACTCTGCAGATAGCAATCAGCCCCAGCATTTT.

This clonotype was seen only a few times. This chain links TRBV20-1 with TRBJ2-7; TRBD2 aligns across 11 bases. Germline values: CDR1 DFQATT, CDR2 SNEGSKA (reference sequence). V was clipped by 3 bases and J by 3 bases; unmatched bases: 4. The CDR3 has 14 amino acids. The chain's CDR3 is CSARDLAGGYEQYF. DNA for the CDR3: TGCAGTGCTAGGGACCTAGCGGGAGGCTACGAGCAGTACTTC.

This clonotype was recorded at least ten times. The chain links TRBV2 to TRBJ2-7; 14 bases agree with TRBD2. The ends lost 5 bases at V and 2 bases at J; junction bases unmatched: 2. Per germline, CDR1 SNHLY and CDR2 FYNNEI. The CDR3 consists of 15 residues. The CDR3 reads CASSKTSGRAYEQYF. The CDR3 nucleotides read TGTGCCAGCAGTAAGACTAGCGGGAGGGCCTACGAGCAGTACTTC.

This clonotype appeared a few times. V gene TRBV15 combines with J gene TRBJ1-4; no definite D call. Germline-derived CDR1 and CDR2 are LNHNV and YYDKDF (reference sequence). This CDR3 has 16 amino acids. The germline V and J ends were trimmed by 1 base and 0 bases, with 9 bases remaining between them. The CDR3 DNA is TGTGCCACCAGCAGAGGAATAGTCGCAACTAATGAAAAACTGTTTTTT. This gives the protein CATSRGIVATNEKLFF.